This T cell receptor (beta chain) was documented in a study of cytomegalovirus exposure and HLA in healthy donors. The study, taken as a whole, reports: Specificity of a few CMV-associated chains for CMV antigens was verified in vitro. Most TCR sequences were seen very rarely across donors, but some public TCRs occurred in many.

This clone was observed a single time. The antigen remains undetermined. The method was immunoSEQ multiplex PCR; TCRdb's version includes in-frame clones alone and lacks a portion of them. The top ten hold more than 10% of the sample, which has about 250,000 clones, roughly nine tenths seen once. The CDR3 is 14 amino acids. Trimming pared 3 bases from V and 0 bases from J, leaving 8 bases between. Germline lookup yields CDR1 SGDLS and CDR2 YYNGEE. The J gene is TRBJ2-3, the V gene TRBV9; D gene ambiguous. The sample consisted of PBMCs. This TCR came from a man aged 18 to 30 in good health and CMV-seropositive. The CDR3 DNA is TGTGCCAGCAGCGCCGACACGAGCACAGATACGCAGTATTTT. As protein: CASSADTSTDTQYF. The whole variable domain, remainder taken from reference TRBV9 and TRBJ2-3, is DSGVTQTPKHLITATGQRVTLRCSPRSGDLSVYWYQQSLDQGLQFLIQYYNGEERAKGNILERFSAQQFPDLHSELNLSSLELGDSALYFCASSADTSTDTQYFGPGTRLTVL.